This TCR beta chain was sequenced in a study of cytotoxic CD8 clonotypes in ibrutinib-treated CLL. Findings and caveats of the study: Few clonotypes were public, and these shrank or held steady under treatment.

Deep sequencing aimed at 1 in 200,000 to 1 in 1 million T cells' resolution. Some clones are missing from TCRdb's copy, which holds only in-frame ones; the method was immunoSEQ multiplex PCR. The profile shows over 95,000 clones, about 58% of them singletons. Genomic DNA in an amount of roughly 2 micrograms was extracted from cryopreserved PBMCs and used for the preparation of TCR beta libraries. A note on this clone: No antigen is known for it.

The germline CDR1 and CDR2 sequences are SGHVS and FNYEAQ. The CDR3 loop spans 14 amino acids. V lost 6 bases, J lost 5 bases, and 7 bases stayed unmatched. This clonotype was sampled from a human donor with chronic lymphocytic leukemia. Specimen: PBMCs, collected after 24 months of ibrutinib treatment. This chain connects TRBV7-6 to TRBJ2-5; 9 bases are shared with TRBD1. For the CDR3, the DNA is TGTGCCAGCAGTAGTACAGGGGGCCGGGAGACCCAGTACTTC. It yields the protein CASSSTGGRETQYF.